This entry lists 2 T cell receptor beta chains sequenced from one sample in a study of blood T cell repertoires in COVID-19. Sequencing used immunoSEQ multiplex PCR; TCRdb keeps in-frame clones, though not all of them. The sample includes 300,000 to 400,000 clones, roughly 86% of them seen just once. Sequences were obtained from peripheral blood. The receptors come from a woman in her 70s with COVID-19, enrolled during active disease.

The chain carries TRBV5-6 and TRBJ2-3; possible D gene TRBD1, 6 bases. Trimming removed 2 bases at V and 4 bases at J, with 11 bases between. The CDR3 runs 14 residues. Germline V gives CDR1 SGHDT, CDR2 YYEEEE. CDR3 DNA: TGTGCCAGCAGCTTTGGGACAACAGCAGATACGCAGTATTTT. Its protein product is CASSFGTTADTQYF. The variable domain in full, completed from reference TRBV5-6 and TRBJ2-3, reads DAGVTQSPTHLIKTRGQQVTLRCSPKSGHDTVSWYQQALGQGPQFIFQYYEEEERQRGNFPDRFSGHQFPNYSSELNVNALLLGDSALYLCASSFGTTADTQYFGPGTRLTVL.

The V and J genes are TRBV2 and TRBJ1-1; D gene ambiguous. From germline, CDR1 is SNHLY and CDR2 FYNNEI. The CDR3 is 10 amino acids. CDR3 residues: CARSETEAFF. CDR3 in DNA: TGTGCGCGCTCTGAGACTGAAGCTTTCTTT.